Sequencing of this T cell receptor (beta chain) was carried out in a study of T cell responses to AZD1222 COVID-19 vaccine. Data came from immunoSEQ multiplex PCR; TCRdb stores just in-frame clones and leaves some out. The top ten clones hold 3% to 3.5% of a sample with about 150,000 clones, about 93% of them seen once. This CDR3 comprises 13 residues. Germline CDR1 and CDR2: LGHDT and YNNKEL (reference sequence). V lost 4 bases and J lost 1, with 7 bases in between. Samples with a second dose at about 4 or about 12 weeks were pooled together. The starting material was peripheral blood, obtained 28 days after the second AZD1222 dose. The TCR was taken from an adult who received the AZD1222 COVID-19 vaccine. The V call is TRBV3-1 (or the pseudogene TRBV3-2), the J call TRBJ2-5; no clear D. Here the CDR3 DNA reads TGTGCCAGCAGCCGTGGCGGCCAAGAGACCCAGTACTTC. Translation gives CASSRGGQETQYF.